The rows below give T cell receptor beta chains drawn from one sample of a study of blood T cell repertoires in COVID-19. Profiling relied on immunoSEQ multiplex PCR, and the TCRdb table lists in-frame clones only, not all of them. The data show some 48,000 clones, with approximately 86% seen just once and approximately 2.9% held by the top ten. Sequencing used peripheral blood. These receptors all come from a man between 45 and 60 years old with active COVID-19. Both conserved end residues are part of each CDR3. D genes are given only for firm matches. Where a row states a size, it is once, few, many or the class of an expanded clone; other rows omit it.

once	TRBJ1-6	TRBV7-2	TRBD1	CASSLGWTGYQPLHF	TGTGCCAGCAGCTTAGGGTGGACAGGCTATCAACCCCTCCACTTT
.	TRBJ2-4	TRBV5-8	.	CASPETVLAKNIQYF	TGTGCCAGCCCGGAGACAGTCCTAGCCAAAAACATTCAGTACTTC
.	TRBJ2-2	TRBV2	TRBD1	CASSVRQGPGELFF	TGTGCCAGCAGTGTCCGACAGGGCCCCGGGGAGCTGTTTTTT
.	TRBJ1-1	TRBV4-3	.	CASSQEKGGREAFF	TGCGCCAGCAGCCAAGAGAAAGGGGGTCGAGAGGCTTTCTTT
.	TRBJ1-4	TRBV7-8	.	CASSPRDEKLFF	TGTGCCAGCAGCCCCCGGGATGAAAAACTGTTTTTT
.	TRBJ1-1	TRBV7-2	TRBD1	CASSQTGTANTEAFF	TGTGCCAGCAGCCAGACCGGGACAGCGAACACTGAAGCTTTCTTT
.	TRBJ1-5	TRBV19	.	CASSTRELGQPQHF	TGTGCCAGTAGTACGAGGGAGCTGGGTCAGCCCCAGCATTTT
.	TRBJ2-3	TRBV2	.	CASSELGGTDTQYF	TGTGCCAGCAGTGAACTGGGAGGCACAGATACGCAGTATTTT
.	TRBJ2-4	TRBV14	TRBD2	CASSQSSGAAWQNIQYF	TGTGCCAGCAGCCAATCTAGCGGGGCGGCCTGGCAAAACATTCAGTACTTC
.	TRBJ1-1	TRBV7-9	.	CASSPRTDPNTEAFF	TGTGCCAGCAGCCCCCGGACAGACCCTAACACTGAAGCTTTCTTT
once	TRBJ1-1	TRBV19	TRBD1	CASSMGQGEPMNTEAFF	TGTGCCAGTAGTATGGGACAGGGGGAGCCTATGAACACTGAAGCTTTCTTT